These 3 T cell receptor beta chains originate from one sample sequenced in a study of T-cell reconstitution after alpha-beta-depleted transplantation in children. Preparation of the TCRbeta library was carried out with unique molecular identifiers. MiXCR was run by TCRdb on the PCR reads, yielding one entry per CDR3 protein. In the table there are tens of thousands of distinct CDR3 sequences, approximately 18% of which are singletons. This sample comprised PBMCs, mostly from graft donor cells, obtained 360 days after TCRalphabeta/CD19-depleted stem cell transplant. The receptor source for this set is a male patient aged 2 to 10 who had a stem cell transplant for acute lymphoblastic leukemia, so the T cells may come from the graft donor.

The chain carries TRBV6-1 and TRBJ2-6, with no clear D. V was pared by 1 base and J by 2 bases, with 9 bases between. The CDR3 covers 16 residues. Germline lookup yields CDR1 MNHNS and CDR2 SASEGT. CDR3 protein: CASSEGQRPGANVLTF. The CDR3 DNA is TGTGCCAGCAGTGAAGGGCAACGTCCTGGGGCCAACGTCCTGACTTTC.

This clonotype appeared a few times. V is TRBV27 and J is TRBJ2-3; 13 bases agree with TRBD2. CDR1 and CDR2 from the germline V gene are MNHEY and SMNVEV (reference sequence). Trimming removed 5 bases from V and 0 bases from J; junction bases left unmatched: 11. This CDR3 has 19 amino acids. The CDR3 coding sequence is TGTGCCAGCAGTCACCAGACTAGCGGGAGGACTCTAAGCACAGATACGCAGTATTTT. Its translation is CASSHQTSGRTLSTDTQYF.

This chain uses TRBV6-1 with TRBJ2-1; 12 positions match TRBD2. The germline V gene encodes CDR1 MNHNS and CDR2 SASEGT. The CDR3 runs 14 residues. V lost 6 bases to trimming and J lost 9 bases; unmatched junction nucleotides: 6. CDR3 in DNA: TGTGCCAGCAGCCTAGCGGGAGGGCCGGGTGAGCAGTTCTTC. Amino acids: CASSLAGGPGEQFF.